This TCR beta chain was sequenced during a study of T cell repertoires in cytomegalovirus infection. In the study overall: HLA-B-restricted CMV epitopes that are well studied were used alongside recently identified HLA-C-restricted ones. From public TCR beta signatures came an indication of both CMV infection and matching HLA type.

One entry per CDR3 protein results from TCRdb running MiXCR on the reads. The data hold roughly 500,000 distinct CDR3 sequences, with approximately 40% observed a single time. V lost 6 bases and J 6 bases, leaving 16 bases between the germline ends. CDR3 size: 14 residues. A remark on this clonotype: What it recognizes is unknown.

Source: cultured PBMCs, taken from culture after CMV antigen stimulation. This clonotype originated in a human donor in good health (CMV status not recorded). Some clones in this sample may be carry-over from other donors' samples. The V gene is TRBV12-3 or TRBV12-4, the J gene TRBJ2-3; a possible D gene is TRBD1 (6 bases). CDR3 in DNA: TGTGCCAGCAGCCCTAACAGGGTGGGGGATACGCAGTATTTT. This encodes CASSPNRVGDTQYF.